The next 25 T cell receptor beta chains were all read from a single sample in a study of T-cell memory formation after mild COVID-19 (dated by TCRdb to the early 2020s). Library preparation used 5' RACE. Sequencing was performed on an Illumina NovaSeq 6000. In-frame beta chains were kept once TCRdb had trimmed the public reads at Q25 with fastp and called clones with MiXCR. Rows with a matching CDR3 protein are joined into one entry that keeps the most common DNA and genes. Here the sample has 140,000 to 150,000 distinct CDR3 sequences; about 6.1% occur a single time. Roughly 2.1% of the sample is in the top ten clones. Sequencing was carried out using PBMCs or a T cell subset sorted from them (not recorded which). These receptors all stem from an adult woman who had mild COVID-19 (a few samples of this study predate the infection). The sample titles of this study are shuffled in the database, so cell type and time point are left out; the donor was told from shared clones.

This clonotype occurred many times. The chain has TRBV3-1 and TRBJ1-2; D perhaps matches TRBD1 (6 bases). The germline V and J ends were trimmed by 0 bases and 4 bases, with 12 bases remaining between them. The CDR3 sequence is 15 residues long. Germline CDR1 reads LGHDT; CDR2 reads YNNKEL (reference sequence). CDR3 in amino acids: CASSQEPGVGYGYTF. The CDR3 DNA reads as TGTGCCAGCAGCCAAGAGCCAGGGGTTGGCTATGGCTACACCTTC.

This clonotype was seen ten or more times. The rearrangement uses TRBV5-1 and TRBJ2-1, with D perhaps given as TRBD1 or TRBD2 (6 bases each). V was cut by 1 base and J by 5 bases, with 16 bases left in between. This CDR3 is built from 16 residues. Germline CDR1 SGHRS, CDR2 YFSETQ. DNA of the CDR3: TGCGCCAGCAGCTTGCGGGGGACACCACCAAACAATGAGCAGTTCTTC. Translating gives CASSLRGTPPNNEQFF.

This rearrangement joins TRBV7-3 to TRBJ2-6, with D unclear. The CDR3 consists of 16 residues. Per germline, CDR1 SGHTA and CDR2 FQGTGA. Trimming left V 1 base short and J 4 bases short, with 11 bases between. The CDR3 spells CASSLIRSAGANVLTF. The CDR3 nucleotides are TGTGCCAGCAGCTTAATAAGGTCCGCCGGGGCCAACGTCCTGACTTTC.

This clonotype has at least ten counts. The chain employs TRBV5-1 and TRBJ1-6, with a weak D call TRBD1 (5 bases). The CDR3 has 16 amino acids. Germline assignment: CDR1 SGHRS and CDR2 YFSETQ. The germline V and J ends were trimmed by 0 bases and 6 bases, with 13 bases remaining between them. The CDR3 DNA follows: TGCGCCAGCAGCTTGGATCAGGGAGGTCTTAATTCACCCCTCCACTTT. It translates to CASSLDQGGLNSPLHF.

The chain is built from TRBV7-2 and TRBJ2-5; a weak D match, TRBD2 (5 bases). The V gene's germline CDR1 is SGHTA and CDR2 FQGNSA. V was shortened by 4 bases and J by 8 bases, with 17 bases between the two germline ends. The CDR3 contains 14 residues. CDR3 nucleotide sequence: TGTGCCAGCAGCTCCTCCCTAGCAGTAGAAACCCAGTACTTC. This codes for CASSSSLAVETQYF.

The V and J genes are TRBV7-9 and TRBJ2-1, with D unresolved. The CDR3 runs to 13 residues. Germline V lookup: CDR1 SEHNR, CDR2 FQNEAQ (reference sequence). Between the trimmed V and J ends, which lost 4 bases and 7 bases, there was a span of 11 bases. The CDR3 is CASSSGTSNEQFF. CDR3 bases: TGTGCCAGCAGCTCCGGCACGAGTAATGAGCAGTTCTTC. The whole variable domain, filled in from reference TRBV7-9 and TRBJ2-1, reads DTGVSQNPRHKITKRGQNVTFRCDPISEHNRLYWYRQTLGQGPEFLTYFQNEAQLEKSRLLSDRFSAERPKGSFSTLEIQRTEQGDSAMYLCASSSGTSNEQFFGPGTRLTVL.

This clonotype was seen a handful of times. The chain carries TRBV4-1 and TRBJ1-1; no firm D call. The germline V gene has CDR1 MGHRA and CDR2 YSYEKL. The CDR3 totals 15 residues. Trimming pared 4 bases from V and 5 bases from J, leaving 17 bases between. CDR3 sequence (DNA): TGCGCCAGCAGCCTAGAGGAGGGCGGCTTAACTGAAGCTTTCTTT. This gives the protein CASSLEEGGLTEAFF.

The sample holds a few counts of this clonotype. The chain is built from TRBV6-5 and TRBJ2-6; no reliable D call. Germline V gene lookup returns CDR1 MNHEY and CDR2 SVGAGI. There are 14 residues in the CDR3. Trimming left V 7 bases short and J 4 bases short, with 11 bases between. The CDR3 here is CASKTERGANVLTF. As DNA, the CDR3 is TGTGCCAGCAAAACGGAACGAGGGGCCAACGTCCTGACTTTC.

This chain connects TRBV24-1 to TRBJ2-1; D uncertain. Per the germline V gene, CDR1 is KGHDR and CDR2 is SFDVKD. V lost 3 bases, J lost 9 bases, and 14 bases lay in between. CDR3 length: 14 amino acids. The CDR3 DNA reads TGTGCCACCAGTGATATGACCCAGCGCGTTGAGCAGTTCTTC. Translating it yields CATSDMTQRVEQFF.

V is TRBV5-6 and J is TRBJ1-3; perhaps TRBD1 as D (6 bases). The CDR3 contains 16 residues. Germline V lookup: CDR1 SGHDT, CDR2 YYEEEE. V was cut by 4 bases and J by 0 bases, with 14 bases left in between. The DNA of the CDR3 is TGTGCCAGCAGCCCCCGCCGACAGGCCTCTGGAAACACCATATATTTT. This encodes CASSPRRQASGNTIYF.

This clonotype was counted at least ten times. The rearrangement links TRBV12-3 or TRBV12-4 to TRBJ2-5, with D maybe TRBD2 (6 bases). V lost 6 bases and J 2 bases, leaving 16 bases between the germline ends. The CDR3 is 15 amino acids. The DNA of the CDR3 is TGTGCCAGCAGAACCTCCGGAGGGGTTCAAGAGACCCAGTACTTC. Encoded protein: CASRTSGGVQETQYF.

At least ten counts were recorded for this clonotype. J is TRBJ2-5 and V is TRBV7-3; D is perhaps TRBD1 (5 bases). V shed 3 bases and J shed 1 base, with 6 bases lying between them. This CDR3 has 13 residues. Germline CDR1 and CDR2: SGHTA and FQGTGA. The CDR3 loop is CASSFQGQETQYF. CDR3 coding DNA: TGTGCCAGCAGCTTCCAGGGCCAAGAGACCCAGTACTTC.

This clonotype was seen repeatedly, ten times or more. This sequence joins TRBV12-3 or TRBV12-4 and TRBJ1-2, with TRBD1 matching 7 bases. Losses at the gene ends were 8 bases for V and 4 bases for J; bases not matched to a gene: 7. The CDR3 has 13 residues. For the CDR3, the DNA is TGTGCCAGCGACAGGGTCGGGAGCTATGGCTACACCTTC. Protein sequence: CASDRVGSYGYTF.

J is TRBJ2-7 and V is TRBV4-2, with D tentatively TRBD1 (5 bases). The CDR3 has 14 residues. CDR1 and CDR2 (germline): LGHNA, YNFKEQ. Trimming left V 6 bases short and J 2 bases short, with 14 bases between. The CDR3 sequence: CASSHAGKPYEQYF. The CDR3 DNA follows: TGTGCCAGCAGTCACGCAGGGAAACCCTACGAGCAGTACTTC.

The J gene is TRBJ2-1, the V gene TRBV3-1; TRBD2 matches 9 bases. Germline assignment: CDR1 LGHDT and CDR2 YNNKEL (reference sequence). The CDR3 has 15 amino acids. Germline trimming cut 5 bases from V and 6 bases from J; bases unmatched to any gene: 8. The CDR3 loop reads CASSGSGGWGNEQFF. In nucleotides, the CDR3 is TGTGCCAGCAGCGGTAGCGGGGGCTGGGGCAATGAGCAGTTCTTC.

On this clonotype: Since a much larger clone is just one base distant, this may be a read error. V is TRBV11-2 and J is TRBJ2-5; D unresolved. Germline CDR1 reads SGHAT; CDR2 reads FQNNGV. The CDR3 length is 15 residues. CDR3 sequence reads: CASSLDLIGVETKYF. The DNA for the CDR3 is TGTGCCAGCAGCTTAGATTTAATTGGTGTGGAGACCAAGTACTTC.

This clonotype has more than one count but fewer than ten. The V and J genes are TRBV10-3 and TRBJ1-5; 7 bases fit TRBD1. CDR3 size: 13 residues. Germline trimming cut 10 bases from V and 0 bases from J; bases unmatched to any gene: 3. Germline V gene lookup returns CDR1 ENHRY and CDR2 SYGVKD. CDR3 in amino acids: CATDRDSNQPQHF. CDR3 DNA: TGTGCCACAGACAGGGATAGCAATCAGCCCCAGCATTTT.

This clonotype was seen ten or more times. The J gene is TRBJ1-6, the V gene TRBV30; D remains ambiguous. Germline CDR1 is GTSNPN and CDR2 is SVGIG (reference sequence). The CDR3 spans 13 residues. Trimming pared 3 bases from V and 4 bases from J, leaving 7 bases between. The CDR3 reads CAWRRTYNSPLHF. CDR3 DNA sequence: TGTGCCTGGAGAAGGACGTATAATTCACCCCTCCACTTT.

This clonotype was recorded at least ten times. V usage is TRBV7-2 and J usage is TRBJ2-7; D may be TRBD1 or TRBD2 (5 bases each). V was trimmed by 3 bases and J by 0 bases, leaving 15 bases between them. The CDR3 covers 16 residues. The V gene's germline CDR1 is SGHTA and CDR2 FQGNSA. The CDR3 is CASSFGTGFSSYEQYF. In DNA, the CDR3 is TGTGCCAGCAGCTTCGGGACGGGCTTCAGCTCCTACGAGCAGTACTTC.

The chain employs TRBV2 and TRBJ2-3; a possible D gene is TRBD1 (6 bases). Germline loops: CDR1 SNHLY, CDR2 FYNNEI. The CDR3 contains 15 residues. Trimming stripped 4 bases from V and 1 base from J, with 12 bases between. The CDR3 DNA is TGTGCCAGCAGTGCTCAGGGGTCCCGCACAGATACGCAGTATTTT. Its protein is CASSAQGSRTDTQYF. Looking up the rest from reference TRBV2 and TRBJ2-3 gives the full variable domain: EPEVTQTPSHQVTQMGQEVILRCVPISNHLYFYWYRQILGQKVEFLVSFYNNEISEKSEIFDDQFSVERPDGSNFTLKIRSTKLEDSAMYFCASSAQGSRTDTQYFGPGTRLTVL.

This clonotype was detected ten times or more. This chain joins TRBV7-9 and TRBJ1-1, with 8 bases that match TRBD1. Trimming cost V 6 bases and J 1 base; bases outside gene matches: 4. The germline V gene has CDR1 SEHNR and CDR2 FQNEAQ (reference sequence). The CDR3 is 14 amino acids. CDR3 protein: CASRPGTGNTEAFF. Here the CDR3 DNA reads TGTGCCAGCAGACCCGGGACAGGGAACACTGAAGCTTTCTTT.

This clonotype has a count of ten or more. This chain connects TRBV7-9 to TRBJ2-3; D not certain. Germline-derived CDR1 and CDR2 are SEHNR and FQNEAQ (reference sequence). Deletions cut 3 bases from V and 3 bases from J, with 7 bases between. The CDR3 consists of 13 residues. The CDR3 loop reads CASSFFQTDTQYF. CDR3 DNA: TGTGCCAGCAGCTTCTTCCAGACAGATACGCAGTATTTT.

This clonotype was counted at least ten times. This chain uses TRBV25-1 with TRBJ2-1, with D maybe TRBD2 (5 bases). The CDR3 covers 15 residues. From germline, CDR1 is MGHDK and CDR2 SYGVNS. The V end was cut by 7 bases, the J end by 3 bases, with 16 bases between. The CDR3 loop is CASTGSRANYNEQFF. CDR3 sequence (DNA): TGTGCCAGCACCGGCTCGAGGGCTAACTACAATGAGCAGTTCTTC. The variable domain in full, completed from reference TRBV25-1 and TRBJ2-1, reads EADIYQTPRYLVIGTGKKITLECSQTMGHDKMYWYQQDPGMELHLIHYSYGVNSTEKGDLSSESTVSRIRTEHFPLTLESARPSHTSQYLCASTGSRANYNEQFFGPGTRLTVL.

This clonotype was counted only a few times. Germline is not matched at one junction end, which may reflect a read error. V usage is TRBV4-2 and J usage is TRBJ2-7, with D possibly called TRBD1 or TRBD2 (5 bases each). The length of the CDR3 is 13 residues. In germline, CDR1 is LGHNA, CDR2 YNFKEQ. CDR3 in amino acids: CASSQDLRDVKLF. CDR3 DNA: TGTGCCAGCAGCCAAGATCTTAGGGACGTCAAACTCTTC.

The chain employs TRBV9 and TRBJ2-2; D gene ambiguous. The length of the CDR3 is 14 residues. From germline, CDR1 is SGDLS and CDR2 YYNGEE. The ends were cut back, 0 bases at V and 2 bases at J, with 5 bases in the middle. The CDR3 nucleotides read TGTGCCAGCAGCGTAGGCTTAAACACCGGGGAGCTGTTTTTT. Protein: CASSVGLNTGELFF.